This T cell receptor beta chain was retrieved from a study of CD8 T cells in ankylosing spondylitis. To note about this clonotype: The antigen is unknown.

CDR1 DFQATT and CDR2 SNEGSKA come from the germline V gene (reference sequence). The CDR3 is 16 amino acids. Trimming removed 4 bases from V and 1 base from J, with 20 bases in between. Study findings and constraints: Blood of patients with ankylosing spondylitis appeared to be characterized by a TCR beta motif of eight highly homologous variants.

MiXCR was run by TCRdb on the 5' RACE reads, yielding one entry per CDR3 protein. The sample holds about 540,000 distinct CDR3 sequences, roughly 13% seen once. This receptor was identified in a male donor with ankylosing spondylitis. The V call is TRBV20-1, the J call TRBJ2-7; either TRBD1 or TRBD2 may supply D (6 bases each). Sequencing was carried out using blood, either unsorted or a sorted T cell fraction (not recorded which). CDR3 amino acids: CSATGGPGVLSYEQYF. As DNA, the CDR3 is TGCAGTGCTACCGGGGGCCCCGGGGTACTTTCCTACGAGCAGTACTTC.